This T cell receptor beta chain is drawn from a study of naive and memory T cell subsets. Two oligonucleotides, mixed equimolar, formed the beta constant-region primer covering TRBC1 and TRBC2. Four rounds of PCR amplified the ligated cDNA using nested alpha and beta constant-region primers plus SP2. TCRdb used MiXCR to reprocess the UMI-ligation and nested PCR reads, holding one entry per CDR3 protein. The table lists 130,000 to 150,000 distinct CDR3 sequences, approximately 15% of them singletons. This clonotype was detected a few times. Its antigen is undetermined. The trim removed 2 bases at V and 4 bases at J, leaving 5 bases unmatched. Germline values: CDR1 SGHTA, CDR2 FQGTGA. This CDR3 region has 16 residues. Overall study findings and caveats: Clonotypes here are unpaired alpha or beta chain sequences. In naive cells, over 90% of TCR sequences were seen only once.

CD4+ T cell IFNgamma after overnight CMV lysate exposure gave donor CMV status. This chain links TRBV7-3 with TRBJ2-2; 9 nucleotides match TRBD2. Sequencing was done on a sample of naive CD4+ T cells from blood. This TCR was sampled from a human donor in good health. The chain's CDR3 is CASSLPGGRVTGELFF. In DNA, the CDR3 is TGTGCCAGCAGCTTACCTGGCGGGAGGGTCACCGGGGAGCTGTTTTTT.